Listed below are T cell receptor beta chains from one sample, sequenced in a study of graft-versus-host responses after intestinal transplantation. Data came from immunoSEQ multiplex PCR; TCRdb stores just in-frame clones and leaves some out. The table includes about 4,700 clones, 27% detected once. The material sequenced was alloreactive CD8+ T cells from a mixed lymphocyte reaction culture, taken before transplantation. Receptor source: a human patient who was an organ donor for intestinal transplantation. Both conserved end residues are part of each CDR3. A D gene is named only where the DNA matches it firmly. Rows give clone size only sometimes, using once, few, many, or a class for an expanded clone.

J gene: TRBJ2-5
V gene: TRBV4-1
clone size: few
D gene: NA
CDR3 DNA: TGCGCCAGCAGCCAAGATCTTAGGGACTACCAAGAGACCCAGTACTTC
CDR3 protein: CASSQDLRDYQETQYF

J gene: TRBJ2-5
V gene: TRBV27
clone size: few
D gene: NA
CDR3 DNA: TGTGCCAGCAGTTTATTAGCGGCTCAAGAGACCCAGTACTTC
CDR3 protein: CASSLLAAQETQYF

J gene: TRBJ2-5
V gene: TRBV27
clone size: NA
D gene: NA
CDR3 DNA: TGTGCCAGCAGTCGATGGGCCTCGGCCCAAGAGACCCAGTACTTC
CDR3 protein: CASSRWASAQETQYF

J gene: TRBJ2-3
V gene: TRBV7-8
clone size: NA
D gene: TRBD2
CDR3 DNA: TGTGCCAGCAGCAGCGGGGGGGCGGGGGATACGCAGTATTTT
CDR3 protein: CASSSGGAGDTQYF

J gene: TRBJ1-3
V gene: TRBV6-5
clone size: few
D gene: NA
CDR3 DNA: TGTGCCAGCAGTCCCCGGACACTTTATGGAAACACCATATATTTT
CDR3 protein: CASSPRTLYGNTIYF

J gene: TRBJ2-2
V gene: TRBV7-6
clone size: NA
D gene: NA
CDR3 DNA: TGTGCCAGCAGCTTTCCGGGGGTGGATTCGAACACCGGGGAGCTGTTTTTT
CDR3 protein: CASSFPGVDSNTGELFF

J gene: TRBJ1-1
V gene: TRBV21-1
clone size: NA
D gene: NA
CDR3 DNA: TGTGCCAGCAGCAAAGTTGTGGGAGGGGGGTGTGTCGGAGCTTTCTTT
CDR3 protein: CASSKVVGGGCVGAFF

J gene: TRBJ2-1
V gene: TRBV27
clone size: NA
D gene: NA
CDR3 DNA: TGTGCCAGCAGTTCCTGGGTCCGGGTACGGTTCTCCTACAATGAGCAGTTCTTC
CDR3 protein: CASSSWVRVRFSYNEQFF

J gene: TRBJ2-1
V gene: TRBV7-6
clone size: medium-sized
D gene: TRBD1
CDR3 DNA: TGTGCCAGCAGCTTAGGACTGGGACAGGAGCAGTTCTTC
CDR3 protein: CASSLGLGQEQFF

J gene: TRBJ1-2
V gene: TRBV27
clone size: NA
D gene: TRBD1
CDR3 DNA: TGTGCCAGCACACAGGGGGCTCACTATGGCTACACCTTC
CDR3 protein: CASTQGAHYGYTF

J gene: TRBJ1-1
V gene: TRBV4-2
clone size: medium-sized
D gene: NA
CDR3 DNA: TGTGCCAGCAGCCAAGTGAGGCGGGGGTTGGACACTGAAGCTTTCTTT
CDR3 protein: CASSQVRRGLDTEAFF

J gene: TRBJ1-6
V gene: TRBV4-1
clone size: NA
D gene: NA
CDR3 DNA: TGCGCCAGCAGCGTCAGGGACTTCAGTTCACCCCTCCACTTT
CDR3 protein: CASSVRDFSSPLHF

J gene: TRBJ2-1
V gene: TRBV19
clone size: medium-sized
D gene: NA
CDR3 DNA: TGTGCCAGTAGTATAGTTGTAGCGGATGAGCAGTTCTTC
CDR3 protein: CASSIVVADEQFF

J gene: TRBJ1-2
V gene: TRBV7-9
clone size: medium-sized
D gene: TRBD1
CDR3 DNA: TGTGCCAGCAGTTCCACCTTCGGGACAGGGGAAAACTATGGCTACACCTTC
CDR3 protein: CASSSTFGTGENYGYTF

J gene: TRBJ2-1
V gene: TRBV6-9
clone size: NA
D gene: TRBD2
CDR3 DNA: TGTGCCAGCAACGATCCTCCGGGGGGATCCTACAATGAGCAGTTCTTC
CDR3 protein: CASNDPPGGSYNEQFF

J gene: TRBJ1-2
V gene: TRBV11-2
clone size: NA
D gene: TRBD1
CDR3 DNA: TGTGCCAGCAGCTTGGTCGGTCAGGGGGACGCTAACTATGGCTACACCTTC
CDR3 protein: CASSLVGQGDANYGYTF

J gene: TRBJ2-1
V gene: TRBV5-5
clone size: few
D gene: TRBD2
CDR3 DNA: TGTGCCAGCAGCCCCGGGCTAGCGGGGGAGGGTGAGCAGTTCTTC
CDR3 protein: CASSPGLAGEGEQFF

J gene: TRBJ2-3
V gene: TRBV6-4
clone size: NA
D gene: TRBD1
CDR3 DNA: TGTGCCAGCAGTGACCAGACAGGGGACCCCACAGATACGCAGTATTTT
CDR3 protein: CASSDQTGDPTDTQYF

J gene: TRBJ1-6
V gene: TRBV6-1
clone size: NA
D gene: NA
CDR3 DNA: TGTGCCAGCAGTGTCGGGGGATACAGCGAAGAATCCTATAATTCACCCCTCCACTTT
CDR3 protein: CASSVGGYSEESYNSPLHF

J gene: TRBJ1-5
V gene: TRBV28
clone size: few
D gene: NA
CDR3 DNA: TGTGCCAGCAAAACAGTACTTAGCAATCAGCCCCAGCATTTT
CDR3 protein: CASKTVLSNQPQHF

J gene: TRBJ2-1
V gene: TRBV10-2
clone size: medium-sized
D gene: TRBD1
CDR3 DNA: TGCGCCAGCAGGGCGGGGACAGGGGGGTACAATGAGCAGTTCTTC
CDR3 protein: CASRAGTGGYNEQFF

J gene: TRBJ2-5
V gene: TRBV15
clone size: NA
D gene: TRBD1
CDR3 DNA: TGTGCCACCAGCAACAGGGGGCGAACGGAGACCCAGTACTTC
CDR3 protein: CATSNRGRTETQYF

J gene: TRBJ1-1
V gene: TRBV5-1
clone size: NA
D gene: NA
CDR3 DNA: TGCGCCAGCAGCTTAACAGGGAAGGAAGCTTTCTTT
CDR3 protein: CASSLTGKEAFF

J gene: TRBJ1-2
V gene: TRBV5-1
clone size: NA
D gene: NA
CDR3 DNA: TGCGCCAGCAGCTTAGTCGCGGTCGGCGGAGTATGGCTAGGCACCTTC
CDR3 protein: CASSLVAVGGVWLGTF

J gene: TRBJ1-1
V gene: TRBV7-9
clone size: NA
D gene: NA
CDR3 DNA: TGTGCCAGCAGCTTAGACAGATTATCGAACACTGAAGCTTTCTTT
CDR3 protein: CASSLDRLSNTEAFF

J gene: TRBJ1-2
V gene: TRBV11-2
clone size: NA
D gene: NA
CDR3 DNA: TGTGCCAGCAGCCACGAGGACAGCCCTGGGGGTGGCTACACCTTC
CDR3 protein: CASSHEDSPGGGYTF

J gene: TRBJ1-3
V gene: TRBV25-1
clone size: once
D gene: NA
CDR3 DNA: TGTGCCAGCAGTGCCCTGGAGGGCCTTGGAAACACCATATATTTT
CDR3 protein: CASSALEGLGNTIYF

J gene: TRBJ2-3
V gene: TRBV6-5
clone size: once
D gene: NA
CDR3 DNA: TGTGCCAGCAGTTACGATGGTGGCTGGTATTTT
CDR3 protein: CASSYDGGWYF

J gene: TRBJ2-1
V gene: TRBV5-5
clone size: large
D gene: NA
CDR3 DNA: TGTGCCAGCAGCTTGGCAGGAAATGAGCAGTTCTTC
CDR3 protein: CASSLAGNEQFF

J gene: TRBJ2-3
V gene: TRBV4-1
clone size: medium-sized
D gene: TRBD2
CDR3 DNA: TGCGCCAGCAGCCAAGTAGCGGGAAACACAGATACGCAGTATTTT
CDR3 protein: CASSQVAGNTDTQYF

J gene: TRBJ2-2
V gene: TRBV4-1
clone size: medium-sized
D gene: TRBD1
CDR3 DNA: TGCGCCAGCAGCCCCGGACAGGGGGCTCACCCGGACACCGGGGAGCTGTTTTTT
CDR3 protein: CASSPGQGAHPDTGELFF

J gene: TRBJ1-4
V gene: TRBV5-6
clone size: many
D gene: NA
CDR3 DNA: TGTGCCAGCAGCCAGGAGCTTGAGGGCAGTAATGAAAAACTGTTTTTT
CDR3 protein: CASSQELEGSNEKLFF

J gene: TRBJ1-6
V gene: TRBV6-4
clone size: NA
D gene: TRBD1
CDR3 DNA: TGTGCCAGCAGTGACTCTCAGGGGGCGAATTCACCCCTCCACTTT
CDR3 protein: CASSDSQGANSPLHF

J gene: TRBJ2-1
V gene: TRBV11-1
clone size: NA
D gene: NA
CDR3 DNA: TGTGCCAGCAGCGCAGGTCCAATCACGGGGGGCGATGAGCAGTTCTTC
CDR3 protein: CASSAGPITGGDEQFF

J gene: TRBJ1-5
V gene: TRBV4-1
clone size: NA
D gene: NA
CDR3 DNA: TGCGCCAGCAGCCAAGGGTGGGTGAGGGCCCGCAATCAGCCCCAGCATTTT
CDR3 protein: CASSQGWVRARNQPQHF

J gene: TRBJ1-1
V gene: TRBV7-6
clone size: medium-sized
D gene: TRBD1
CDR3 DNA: TGTGCCAGCAGCCCTCAGGGGGCAAGGACTGAAGCTTTCTTT
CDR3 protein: CASSPQGARTEAFF

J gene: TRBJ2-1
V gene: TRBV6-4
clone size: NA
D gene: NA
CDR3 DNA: TGTGCCAGCAGTGACCGGGGGTCAGGCTACAATGAGCAGTTCTTC
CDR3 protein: CASSDRGSGYNEQFF

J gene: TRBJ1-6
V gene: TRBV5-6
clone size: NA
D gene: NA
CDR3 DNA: TGTGCCAGCAGCTTGGTCCAGTTTAATTCACCCCTCCACTTT
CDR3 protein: CASSLVQFNSPLHF

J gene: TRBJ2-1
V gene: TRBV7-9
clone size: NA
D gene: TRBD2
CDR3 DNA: TGTGCCAGCAGCTTAAAACTAGCGGGGAACTACAATGAGCAGTTCTTC
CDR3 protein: CASSLKLAGNYNEQFF

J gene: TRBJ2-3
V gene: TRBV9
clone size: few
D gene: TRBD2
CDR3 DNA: TGTGCCAGCCAAGCGGGGGATTACACAGATACGCAGTATTTT
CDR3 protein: CASQAGDYTDTQYF

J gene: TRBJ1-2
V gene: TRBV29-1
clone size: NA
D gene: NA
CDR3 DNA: TGCAGCGTTGAATCGACAGAGGCGAACTATGGCTACACCTTC
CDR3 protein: CSVESTEANYGYTF

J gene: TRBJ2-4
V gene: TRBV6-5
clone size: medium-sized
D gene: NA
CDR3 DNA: TGTGCCAGCAGTTACTCAGGGGACATTCAGTACTTC
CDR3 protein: CASSYSGDIQYF

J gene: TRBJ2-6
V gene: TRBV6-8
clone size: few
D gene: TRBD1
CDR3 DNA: TGTGCCAGCAGATATGGTTCCCCGGGACAGGGTCTCTCTGGGGCCAACGTCCTGACTTTC
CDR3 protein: CASRYGSPGQGLSGANVLTF

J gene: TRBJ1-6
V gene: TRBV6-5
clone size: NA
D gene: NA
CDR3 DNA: TGTGCCAGCAGTTACGGATTTTGGAGGTCCCCCCTCCACTTT
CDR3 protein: CASSYGFWRSPLHF

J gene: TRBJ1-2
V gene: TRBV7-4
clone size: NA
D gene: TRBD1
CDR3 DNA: TGTGCCAGCATCCCGGACAGGGGGAATGGCTACACCTTC
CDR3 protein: CASIPDRGNGYTF

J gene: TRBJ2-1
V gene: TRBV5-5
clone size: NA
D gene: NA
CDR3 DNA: TGTGCCAGCAGCTTCGGTATTGAGCAGTTCTTC
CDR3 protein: CASSFGIEQFF

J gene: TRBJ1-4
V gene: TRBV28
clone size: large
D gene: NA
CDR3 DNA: TGTGCCAGCACCATAGGGGTTAGGTCTAATGAAAAACTGTTTTTT
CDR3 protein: CASTIGVRSNEKLFF

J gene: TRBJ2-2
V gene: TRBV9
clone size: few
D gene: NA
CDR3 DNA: TGTGCCAGCAGCGTTGCGGGACTCGAGAACACCGGGGAGCTGTTTTTT
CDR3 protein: CASSVAGLENTGELFF

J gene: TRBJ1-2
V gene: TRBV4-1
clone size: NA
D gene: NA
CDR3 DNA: TGCGCCAGCAGCCAAGTAGGGGAGGGACTCGTAAATGGCTACACCTTC
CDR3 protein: CASSQVGEGLVNGYTF

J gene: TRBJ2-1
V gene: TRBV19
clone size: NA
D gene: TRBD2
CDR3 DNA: TGTGCCAGTAGTTGGCGGCGGGGGTACAATGAGCAGTTCTTC
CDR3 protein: CASSWRRGYNEQFF

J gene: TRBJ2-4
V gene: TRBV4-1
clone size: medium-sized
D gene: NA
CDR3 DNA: TGCGCCAGCAGCCAAGTTGCCGGGGCCAAAAACATTCAGTACTTC
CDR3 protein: CASSQVAGAKNIQYF

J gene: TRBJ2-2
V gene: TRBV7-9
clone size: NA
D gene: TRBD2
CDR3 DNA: TGTGCCAGCAGCTTAGCGCGCCGGGGGGGCACCGGGGAGCTGTTTTTT
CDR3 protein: CASSLARRGGTGELFF

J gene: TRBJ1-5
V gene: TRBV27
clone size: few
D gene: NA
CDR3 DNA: TGTGCCAGCAGTTTTTCAGGGTGGAATAAGCCCCAGCATTTT
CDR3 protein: CASSFSGWNKPQHF

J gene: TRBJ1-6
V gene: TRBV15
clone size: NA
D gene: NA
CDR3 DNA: TGTGCCACCAGCGGGGGCCGGGCAGGGGTTTCTCCGGATTCACCCCTCCACTTT
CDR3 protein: CATSGGRAGVSPDSPLHF

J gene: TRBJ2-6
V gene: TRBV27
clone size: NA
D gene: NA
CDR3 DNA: TGTGCCAGCAGTTTATCCGGCGCGGTTACTGGGGCCAACGTCCTGACTTTC
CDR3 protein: CASSLSGAVTGANVLTF

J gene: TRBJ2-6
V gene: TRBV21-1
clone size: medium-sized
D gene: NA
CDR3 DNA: TGTGCCACCCCGAGGCCCGGCCGCTCTGGGGCCAACGTCCTGACTTTC
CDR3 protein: CATPRPGRSGANVLTF